This T cell receptor beta chain is from a study of identical twins. Study findings and constraints: Insertions were fewer in abundant cord blood beta clonotypes, whereas memory repertoires showed none of this pattern.

On this clonotype: Its antigen is currently unknown.

TCRdb re-called the 5' RACE reads through MiXCR, storing one row per CDR3 protein. The sample yields approximately 600,000 distinct CDR3 sequences, over 8.5% seen once. These data were also reused for a study on yellow fever vaccine responses in identical twins.

This TCR was sampled from a woman between 18 and 29 years old in good health. The sample comprised PBMCs.

This CDR3 is CATSGRGANSGANVLTF. In nucleotides, the CDR3 is TGTGCCACCAGCGGCAGGGGTGCTAACTCTGGGGCCAACGTCCTGACTTTC. This sequence joins TRBV15 and TRBJ2-6, with D perhaps matching TRBD1 (6 bases). Germline values: CDR1 LNHNV, CDR2 YYDKDF (reference sequence). This CDR3 region has 17 residues. The V end lost 5 bases, the J end lost 0 bases, and 14 bases lay between the germline ends. Together with reference TRBV15 and TRBJ2-6, the CDR3 gives the full variable domain: DAMVIQNPRYQVTQFGKPVTLSCSQTLNHNVMYWYQQKSSQAPKLLFHYYDKDFNNEADTPDNFQSRRPNTSFCFLDIRSPGLGDTAMYLCATSGRGANSGANVLTFGAGSRLTVL.